Listed here is a single T cell receptor (beta chain). The germline V gene has CDR1 SGHAT and CDR2 FQNNGV. With V trimmed by 4 bases and J by 8 bases, 12 bases remained unmatched. This CDR3 has 15 amino acids. Using immunoSEQ multiplex PCR, the repertoire was profiled, and TCRdb retains in-frame clones only, with some absent. The sample holds about 68,000 clones, 93% seen once. Sequenced: PBMCs. This receptor was taken from a man aged 35 to 55 with rheumatoid arthritis. The chain couples TRBV11-2 to TRBJ1-1; the match to TRBD1 covers 8 bases. CDR3 in DNA: TGTGCCAGCAGCTCCCTATCGACAGGGGTAGCCGAAGCTTTCTTT. Protein sequence: CASSSLSTGVAEAFF.